Sequencing of this TCR beta chain was carried out in a study of human T cells and chemical hapten exposure. Background on the study: The study traced per-sample TCR yield variation mainly to small differences in pooled library volumes. Study results and limitations: As patch test score rose, PT1 expanded TCR counts tended to rise as well. The formation of large CDR3 similarity clusters by expanded TCRs significantly exceeded that of controls.

TCRdb passed the RACE reads through MiXCR, listing each CDR3 protein once. The repertoire holds approximately 100,000 distinct CDR3 sequences, roughly a tenth seen once, with approximately 3% in the top ten. Specified time point: patch test 2, 6 weeks after DPC sensitization. Treatment described: therapeutic diphenylcyclopropenone sensitization with weekly scalp DPC. Unfractionated whole blood was the source from which total RNA was extracted. Trimming took 0 bases from V and 4 from J, leaving 13 bases between them. The CDR3 covers 16 residues. Germline CDR1 reads LGHNA; CDR2 reads YNFKEQ. This clonotype was found many times. Its antigen is not known.

This specimen was whole blood, taken in connection with sensitization to the hapten diphenylcyclopropenone (DPC). V and J are TRBV4-2 and TRBJ2-1, with a possible D match to TRBD2 (7 bases). The TCR comes from a woman between 40 and 55 years old with alopecia areata. Some clones in this sample may be carry-over from other donors' samples. CDR3 nucleotide sequence: TGTGCCAGCAGCCAAGAGTGGGGAGGGGGATACAATGAGCAGTTCTTC. Translated, it gives CASSQEWGGGYNEQFF.